Each of the 25 T cell receptor beta chains below was sequenced from the same sample in a study of blood T cell repertoires in COVID-19. TCRdb keeps only in-frame clones here, not all; method: immunoSEQ multiplex PCR. The table shows under 200,000 clones, with roughly 80% occurring only once. Sample: PBMCs or T cells enriched from blood (not recorded which). The origin of the receptors is a woman between 55 and 75 years old with acute COVID-19.

This chain connects TRBV3-1 (or the pseudogene TRBV3-2) to TRBJ2-5, with TRBD2 identical over 10 bases. The V gene's germline CDR1 is LGHDT and CDR2 YNNKEL (reference sequence). V shed 1 base and J 7 bases; nucleotides not matched to a gene: 6. The CDR3 contains 15 residues. DNA of the CDR3: TGTGCCAGCAGCCAAGGTTCAGGACTAGCGGTGACCCAGTACTTC. Translating gives CASSQGSGLAVTQYF.

At least ten counts were recorded for this clone. The V gene is TRBV27, the J gene TRBJ1-6; 8 bases agree with TRBD1. The CDR3 covers 15 residues. The V segment lost 5 bases and the J segment 7 bases; nucleotides outside the gene matches: 7. Germline CDR1 reads MNHEY; CDR2 reads SMNVEV (reference sequence). The CDR3 reads CASSPSRQGNSPLHF. CDR3 nucleotide sequence: TGTGCCAGCAGTCCCTCTCGACAGGGGAATTCACCCCTCCACTTT.

This sequence joins TRBV4-2 and TRBJ2-1; D may be TRBD2 (5 bases). V was clipped by 1 base and J by 6 bases, with 13 bases between them. The CDR3 runs to 15 residues. Germline CDR1 and CDR2: LGHNA and YNFKEQ. CDR3 amino acids: CASSQGGLPFNEQFF. The CDR3 bases are TGTGCCAGCAGCCAAGGTGGACTGCCCTTCAATGAGCAGTTCTTC.

The CDR3 nucleotides read TGTGCCAGTAGTATCGGAGGAATAGGGAACACTGAAGCTTTCTTT. It specifies CASSIGGIGNTEAFF. The chain combines TRBV19 with TRBJ1-1; D uncertain. The CDR3 extends over 15 amino acids. The germline V and J ends were trimmed by 3 bases and 1 base, with 12 bases remaining between them. CDR1 and CDR2 from the germline V gene are LNHDA and SQIVND (reference sequence). Variable domain in full (rest from reference TRBV19 and TRBJ1-1): DGGITQSPKYLFRKEGQNVTLSCEQNLNHDAMYWYRQDPGQGLRLIYYSQIVNDFQKGDIAEGYSVSREKKESFPLTVTSAQKNPTAFYLCASSIGGIGNTEAFFGQGTRLTVV.

Only a few counts were recorded for this clone. The chain is built from TRBV7-2 and TRBJ2-7, with 8 positions matching TRBD1. V lost 8 bases to trimming and J lost 6 bases; unmatched junction nucleotides: 6. This CDR3 is 12 amino acids long. The germline V gene encodes CDR1 SGHTA and CDR2 FQGNSA. CDR3 bases: TGTGCCAGCGGGCAGGGACAGGTCGAGCAGTACTTC. It is translated as CASGQGQVEQYF.

The chain uses TRBV7-9 and TRBJ1-1; D is unclear. This CDR3 is 13 amino acids long. Trimming took 2 bases from V and 1 from J, leaving 5 bases between them. Germline assignment: CDR1 SEHNR and CDR2 FQNEAQ (reference sequence). For the CDR3, the DNA is TGTGCCAGCAGCTTAAGACAGAACACTGAAGCTTTCTTT. It specifies CASSLRQNTEAFF.

For the CDR3, the DNA is TGCACCAGCAGCCAAACCCGGGACACCTTAAACTATGGCTACACCTTC. Amino acids: CTSSQTRDTLNYGYTF. The V call is TRBV1, the J call TRBJ1-2; TRBD1 is the table's D call and was not checked against the DNA. TRBV1 is a pseudogene. This CDR3 comprises 16 residues.

This chain links TRBV12-3 or TRBV12-4 with TRBJ1-2; D might be TRBD1 (6 bases). V was clipped by 2 bases and J by 8 bases, with 12 bases between them. This CDR3 is 13 amino acids long. DNA for the CDR3: TGTGCCAGCAGTTTACAGGGGATAGAAGGCTACACCTTC. Its translation: CASSLQGIEGYTF.

This clone is a singleton in its sample. The chain couples TRBV23-1 to TRBJ2-5, with 12 bases matching TRBD2. TRBV23-1 is noted as an ORF with a role that remains uncertain. This CDR3 has 16 residues. V was pared by 6 bases and J by 2 bases, with 7 bases of the junction left unmatched. Written as DNA, the CDR3 is TGCGCCAGCAGCCCCAGGACTAGCGGGGATCAAGAGACCCAGTACTTC. It translates to CASSPRTSGDQETQYF.

This sequence joins TRBV24-1 and TRBJ1-2; D call uncertain. V lost 2 bases and J 7 bases, leaving 7 bases between the germline ends. This CDR3 spans 12 amino acids. Germline V lookup: CDR1 KGHDR, CDR2 SFDVKD. CDR3 residues: CATSDSGFGYTF. Here the CDR3 DNA reads TGTGCCACCAGTGATTCAGGCTTTGGCTACACCTTC.

This chain uses TRBV5-5 with TRBJ2-2, with D hard to call. The germline CDR1 and CDR2 sequences are SGHKS and YYEKEE (reference sequence). CDR3 length: 15 residues. V was trimmed by 6 bases and J by 1 base, leaving 13 bases between them. For the CDR3, the DNA is TGTGCCAGCACCCCGGGTGGCGGGAACACCGGGGAGCTGTTTTTT. Its protein product is CASTPGGGNTGELFF.

The gene calls are TRBV2 and TRBJ2-2; the match to TRBD2 covers 7 bases. J gave up 7 bases and V 8 bases, and 4 bases lay outside the gene matches. The V gene's germline CDR1 is SNHLY and CDR2 FYNNEI. There are 12 residues in the CDR3. The CDR3: CASLTGGGELFF. CDR3 sequence (DNA): TGTGCCAGCCTAACGGGGGGCGGGGAGCTGTTTTTT.

This clone was observed a handful of times. The chain employs TRBV20-1 and TRBJ1-1; tentatively, D is TRBD1 (6 bases). Trimming removed 4 bases from V and 9 bases from J, with 12 bases in between. CDR1 is DFQATT and CDR2 is SNEGSKA in the germline V gene (reference sequence). This CDR3 comprises 11 residues. CDR3 coding DNA: TGCAGTGCTACTCAGGGGAATCAAGCTTTCTTT. Translation gives CSATQGNQAFF.

V usage is TRBV7-7 and J usage is TRBJ2-2; a possible D gene is TRBD2 (6 bases). CDR1 and CDR2 from the germline V gene are SSHAT and FNYEAQ (reference sequence). This CDR3 is built from 15 residues. Trimming removed 5 bases at V and 6 bases at J, with 16 bases between. CDR3 residues: CASSKGGAGSGELFF. In DNA form, the CDR3 reads TGTGCCAGCAGCAAAGGAGGCGCGGGATCCGGGGAGCTGTTTTTT.

This clone was recorded once. This chain joins TRBV4-3 and TRBJ1-4, with 9 bases aligning to TRBD1. The ends lost 2 bases at V and 7 bases at J; junction bases unmatched: 5. The CDR3 covers 15 residues. The germline V gene encodes CDR1 LGHNA and CDR2 YSLEER. CDR3 bases: TGCGCCAGCAGCCAAAGCTCGGGACAGGGTGAAAAACTGTTTTTT. Translated: CASSQSSGQGEKLFF.

The V and J genes are TRBV21-1 and TRBJ2-5; the table's D call, TRBD2, was not checked against the DNA. TRBV21-1 is recorded as a pseudogene. This CDR3 spans 15 amino acids. The CDR3, as DNA: TGTGCCAGCAGCAAAGTTCCGGGAGGTCAAGAGACCCAGTACTTC. Protein sequence: CASSKVPGGQETQYF.

J is TRBJ1-1 and V is TRBV3-1 (or the pseudogene TRBV3-2); D perhaps matches TRBD1 (5 bases). CDR1 LGHDT and CDR2 YNNKEL come from the germline V gene (reference sequence). The V end lost 0 bases, the J end lost 8 bases, and 10 bases lay between the germline ends. The CDR3 has 13 residues. The chain's CDR3 is CASSQEGYREAFF. CDR3 sequence (DNA): TGTGCCAGCAGCCAAGAAGGGTACAGGGAAGCTTTCTTT.

The genes are TRBV7-9 and TRBJ1-2; D is unresolved. This CDR3 has 13 residues. CDR1 is SEHNR and CDR2 is FQNEAQ in the germline V gene (reference sequence). Trimming took off 6 bases at V and 7 bases at J, with 15 bases between the two ends. The CDR3 sequence is CASSPLSFGGYTF. For the CDR3, the DNA is TGTGCCAGCAGTCCGCTATCGTTCGGTGGCTACACCTTC.

The V gene is TRBV7-2, the J gene TRBJ2-2, with 10 bases identical to TRBD1. The V and J ends lost 3 bases and 6 bases, in that order; junction bases with no gene match: 7. Germline V lookup: CDR1 SGHTA, CDR2 FQGNSA. The CDR3 runs to 16 residues. CDR3 sequence (DNA): TGTGCCAGCAGCTTGTCCCGACAGGGGGCGGCCGGGGAGCTGTTTTTT. It yields the protein CASSLSRQGAAGELFF.

This clone occurred once. The chain links TRBV6-5 to TRBJ2-3, with no clear D. Deletions cut 10 bases from V and 0 bases from J, with 8 bases between. The germline V gene encodes CDR1 MNHEY and CDR2 SVGAGI. CDR3 length equals 12 residues. CDR3 in amino acids: CATEESTDTQYF. CDR3 coding DNA: TGTGCCACCGAGGAGAGCACAGATACGCAGTATTTT.

The chain is built from TRBV24-1 and TRBJ2-1, with 7 nucleotides matching TRBD2. In germline, CDR1 is KGHDR, CDR2 SFDVKD. The V and J ends lost 2 bases and 10 bases, in that order; junction bases with no gene match: 10. This CDR3 region has 15 residues. The DNA of the CDR3 is TGTGCCACCAGTGATTCGGGGGGAGCCCGAACAGAGCAGTTCTTC. Amino acids: CATSDSGGARTEQFF.

This clone was detected a few times. This chain joins TRBV13 and TRBJ1-2, with 11 positions matching TRBD1. There are 17 residues in the CDR3. Germline V gene lookup returns CDR1 PRHDT and CDR2 FYEKMQ (reference sequence). The J segment lost 2 bases and the V segment lost 4 bases, leaving 9 bases of the junction unmatched. In DNA, the CDR3 is TGTGCCAGCAGCTCTACGGACAGGGGGCGACCAAACTATGGCTACACCTTC. Residues: CASSSTDRGRPNYGYTF.

This clone has a handful of counts. V and J are TRBV7-2 and TRBJ2-7; 9 nucleotides align to TRBD1. The CDR3 extends over 14 amino acids. The junction had 6 bases not matched to a gene; V was cut back by 5 bases and J by 4 bases. CDR1 and CDR2 (germline): SGHTA, FQGNSA. Here the CDR3 DNA reads TGTGCCAGCAGCCGGGACAGGGATATTTACGAGCAGTACGTC. Its protein product is CASSRDRDIYEQYV.

The rearrangement links TRBV6-6 to TRBJ1-3; D unclear. V lost 8 bases and J lost 2, with 10 bases in between. This CDR3 contains 13 residues. The germline gives CDR1 MNHNY, CDR2 SVGAGI (reference sequence). The DNA of the CDR3 is TGTGCCAGCCTAGGACTTACTGGAAACACCATATATTTT. Protein product: CASLGLTGNTIYF.

The rearrangement joins TRBV11-2 to TRBJ2-1, with 10 bases that match TRBD2. The CDR3 has 16 residues. Germline V gene data show CDR1 as SGHAT and CDR2 as FQNNGV. The J segment lost 3 bases and the V segment lost 8 bases, leaving 10 bases of the junction unmatched. The CDR3 spells CASLRLAGGLYNEQFF. The CDR3 region has the DNA TGTGCCAGCTTACGATTAGCGGGGGGACTCTACAATGAGCAGTTCTTC.